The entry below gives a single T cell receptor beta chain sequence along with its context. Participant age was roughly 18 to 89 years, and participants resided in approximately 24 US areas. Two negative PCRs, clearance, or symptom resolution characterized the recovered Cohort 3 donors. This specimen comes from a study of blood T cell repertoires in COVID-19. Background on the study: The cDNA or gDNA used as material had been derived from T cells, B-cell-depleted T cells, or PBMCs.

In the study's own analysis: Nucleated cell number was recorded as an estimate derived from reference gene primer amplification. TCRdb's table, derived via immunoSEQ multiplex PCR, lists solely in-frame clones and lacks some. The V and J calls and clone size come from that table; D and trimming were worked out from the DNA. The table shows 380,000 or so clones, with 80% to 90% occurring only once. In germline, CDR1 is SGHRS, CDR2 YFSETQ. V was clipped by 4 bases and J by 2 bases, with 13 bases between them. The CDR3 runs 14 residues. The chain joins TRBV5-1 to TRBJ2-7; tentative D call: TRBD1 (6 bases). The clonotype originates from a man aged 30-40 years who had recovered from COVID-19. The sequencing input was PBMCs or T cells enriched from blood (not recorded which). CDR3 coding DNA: TGCGCCAGCAGCGTAAGGACAGATACCTACGAGCAGTACTTC. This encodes CASSVRTDTYEQYF.